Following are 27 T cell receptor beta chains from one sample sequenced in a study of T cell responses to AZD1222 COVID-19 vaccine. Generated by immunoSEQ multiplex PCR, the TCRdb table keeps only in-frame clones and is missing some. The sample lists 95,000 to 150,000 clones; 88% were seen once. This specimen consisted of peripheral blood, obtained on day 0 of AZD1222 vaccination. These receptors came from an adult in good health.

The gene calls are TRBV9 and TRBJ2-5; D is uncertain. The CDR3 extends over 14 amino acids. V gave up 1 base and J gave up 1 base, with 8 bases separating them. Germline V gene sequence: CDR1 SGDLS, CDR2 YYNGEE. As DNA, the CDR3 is TGTGCCAGCAGCGTATCCGGATTCCAAGAGACCCAGTACTTC. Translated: CASSVSGFQETQYF.

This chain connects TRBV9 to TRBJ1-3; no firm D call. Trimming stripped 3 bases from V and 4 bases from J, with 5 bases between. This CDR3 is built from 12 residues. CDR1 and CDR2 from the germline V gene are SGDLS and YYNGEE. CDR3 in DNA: TGTGCCAGCAGCGAGGTGGGAAACACCATATATTTT. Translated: CASSEVGNTIYF.

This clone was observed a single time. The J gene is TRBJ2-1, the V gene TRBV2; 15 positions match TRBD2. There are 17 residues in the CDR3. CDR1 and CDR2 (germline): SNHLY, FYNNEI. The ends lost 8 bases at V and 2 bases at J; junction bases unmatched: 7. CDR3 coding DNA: TGTGCCAGCGGGACTAGCGGGGGGCCTTTCCCCTACAATGAGCAGTTCTTC. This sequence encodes CASGTSGGPFPYNEQFF.

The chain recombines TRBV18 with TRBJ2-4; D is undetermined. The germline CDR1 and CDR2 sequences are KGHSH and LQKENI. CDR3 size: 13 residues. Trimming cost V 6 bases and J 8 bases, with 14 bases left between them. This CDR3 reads CASSPAPRDIQYF. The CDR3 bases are TGTGCCAGCTCGCCAGCACCTAGAGACATTCAGTACTTC.

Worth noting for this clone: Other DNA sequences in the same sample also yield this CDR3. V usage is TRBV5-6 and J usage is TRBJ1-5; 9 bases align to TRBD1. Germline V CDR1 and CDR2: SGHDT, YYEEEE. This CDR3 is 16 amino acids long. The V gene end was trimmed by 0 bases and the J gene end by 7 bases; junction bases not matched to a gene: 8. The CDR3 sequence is CASSLGGTGFNQPQHF. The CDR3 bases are TGTGCCAGCAGCTTGGGCGGGACAGGGTTCAACCAGCCCCAGCATTTT. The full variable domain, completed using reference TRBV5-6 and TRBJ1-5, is DAGVTQSPTHLIKTRGQQVTLRCSPKSGHDTVSWYQQALGQGPQFIFQYYEEEERQRGNFPDRFSGHQFPNYSSELNVNALLLGDSALYLCASSLGGTGFNQPQHFGDGTRLSIL.

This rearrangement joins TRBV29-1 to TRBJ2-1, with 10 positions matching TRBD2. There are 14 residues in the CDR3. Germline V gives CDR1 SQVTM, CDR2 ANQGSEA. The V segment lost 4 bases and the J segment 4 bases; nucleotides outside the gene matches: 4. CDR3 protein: CSVATSGAYNEQFF. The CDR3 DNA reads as TGCAGCGTTGCCACTAGCGGGGCATACAATGAGCAGTTCTTC.

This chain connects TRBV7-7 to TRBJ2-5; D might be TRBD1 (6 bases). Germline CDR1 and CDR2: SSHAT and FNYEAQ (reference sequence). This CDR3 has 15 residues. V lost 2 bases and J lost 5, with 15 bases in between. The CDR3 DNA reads TGTGCCAGCAGCTTAACAGGGAAACTAGGGGAGACCCAGTACTTC. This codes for CASSLTGKLGETQYF.

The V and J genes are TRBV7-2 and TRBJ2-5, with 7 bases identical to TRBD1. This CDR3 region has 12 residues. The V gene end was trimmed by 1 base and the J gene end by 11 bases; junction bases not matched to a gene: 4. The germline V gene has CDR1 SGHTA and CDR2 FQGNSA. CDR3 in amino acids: CASSLDRQGQYF. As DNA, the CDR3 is TGTGCCAGCAGCTTAGATAGACAGGGTCAGTACTTC. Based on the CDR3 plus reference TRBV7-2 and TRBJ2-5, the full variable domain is GAGVSQSPSNKVTEKGKDVELRCDPISGHTALYWYRQSLGQGLEFLIYFQGNSAPDKSGLPSDRFSAERTGGSVSTLTIQRTQQEDSAVYLCASSLDRQGQYFGPGTRLLVL.

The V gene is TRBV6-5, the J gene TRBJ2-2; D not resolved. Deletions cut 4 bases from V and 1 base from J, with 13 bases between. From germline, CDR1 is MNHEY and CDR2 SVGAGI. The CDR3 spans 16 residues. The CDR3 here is CASSSRRVMNTGELFF. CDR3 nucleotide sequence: TGTGCCAGCAGTTCGCGAAGGGTAATGAACACCGGGGAGCTGTTTTTT.

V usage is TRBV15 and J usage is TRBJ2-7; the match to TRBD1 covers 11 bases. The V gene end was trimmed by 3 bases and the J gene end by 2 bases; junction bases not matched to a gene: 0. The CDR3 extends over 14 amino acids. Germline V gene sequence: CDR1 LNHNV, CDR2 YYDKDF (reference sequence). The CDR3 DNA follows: TGTGCCACCAGCAGGGGACAGGGGGCCTACGAGCAGTACTTC. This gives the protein CATSRGQGAYEQYF.

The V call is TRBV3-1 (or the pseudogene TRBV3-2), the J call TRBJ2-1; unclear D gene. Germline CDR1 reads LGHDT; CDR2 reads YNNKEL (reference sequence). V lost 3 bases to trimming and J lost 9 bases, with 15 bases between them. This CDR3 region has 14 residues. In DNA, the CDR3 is TGTGCCAGCAGCCAGTCCTCTCGGCCGGGTGAGCAGTTCTTC. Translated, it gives CASSQSSRPGEQFF.

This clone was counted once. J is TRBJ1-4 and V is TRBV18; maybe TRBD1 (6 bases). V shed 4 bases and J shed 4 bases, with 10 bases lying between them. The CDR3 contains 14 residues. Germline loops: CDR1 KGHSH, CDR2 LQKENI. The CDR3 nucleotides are TGTGCCAGCTCACGGGGGGCAGATAATGAAAAACTGTTTTTT. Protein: CASSRGADNEKLFF.

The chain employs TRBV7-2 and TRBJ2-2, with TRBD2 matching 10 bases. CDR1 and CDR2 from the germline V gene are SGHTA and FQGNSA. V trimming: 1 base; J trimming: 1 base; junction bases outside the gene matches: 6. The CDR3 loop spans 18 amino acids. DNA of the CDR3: TGTGCCAGCAGCTTAGTACCTAGCGGGGGACTGAACACCGGGGAGCTGTTTTTT. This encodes CASSLVPSGGLNTGELFF.

CDR3 sequence reads: CASSPTSGGPRTDTQYF. The CDR3 DNA follows: TGTGCCAGTAGCCCTACTAGCGGGGGCCCTCGCACAGATACGCAGTATTTT. V is TRBV19 and J is TRBJ2-3, with TRBD2 matching 11 bases. V was clipped by 6 bases and J by 1 base; unmatched bases: 9. In germline, CDR1 is LNHDA, CDR2 SQIVND (reference sequence). The CDR3 is 17 residues long.

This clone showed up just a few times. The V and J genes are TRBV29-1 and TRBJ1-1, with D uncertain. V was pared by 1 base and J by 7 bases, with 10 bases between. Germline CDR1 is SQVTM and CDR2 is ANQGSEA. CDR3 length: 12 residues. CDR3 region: CSVEGGGSEAFF. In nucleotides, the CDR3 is TGCAGCGTTGAAGGGGGAGGTAGTGAAGCTTTCTTT.

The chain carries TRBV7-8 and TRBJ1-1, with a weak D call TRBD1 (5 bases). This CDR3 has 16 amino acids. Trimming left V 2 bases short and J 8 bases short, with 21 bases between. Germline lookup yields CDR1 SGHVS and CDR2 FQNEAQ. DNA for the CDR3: TGTGCCAGCAGCTTAAGGGGTTCGGCGTCGTTCGGGGAAGCTTTCTTT. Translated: CASSLRGSASFGEAFF.

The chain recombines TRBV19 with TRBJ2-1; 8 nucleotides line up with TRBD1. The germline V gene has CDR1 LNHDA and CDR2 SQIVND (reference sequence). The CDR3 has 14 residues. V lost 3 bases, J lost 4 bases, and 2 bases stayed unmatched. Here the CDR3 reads CASSMTGVYNEQFF. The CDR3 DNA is TGTGCCAGTAGTATGACAGGGGTATACAATGAGCAGTTCTTC.

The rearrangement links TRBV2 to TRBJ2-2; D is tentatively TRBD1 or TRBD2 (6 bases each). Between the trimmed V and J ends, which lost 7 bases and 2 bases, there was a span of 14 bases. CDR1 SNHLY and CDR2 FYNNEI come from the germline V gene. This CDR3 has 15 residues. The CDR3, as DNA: TGTGCCAGCACACCGGGGGCCCTAAACACCGGGGAGCTGTTTTTT. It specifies CASTPGALNTGELFF.

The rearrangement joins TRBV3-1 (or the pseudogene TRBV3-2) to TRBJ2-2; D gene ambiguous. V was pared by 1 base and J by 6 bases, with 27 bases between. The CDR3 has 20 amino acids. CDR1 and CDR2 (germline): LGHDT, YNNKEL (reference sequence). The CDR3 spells CASSQAFAASSFTIAGELFF. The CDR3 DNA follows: TGTGCCAGCAGCCAAGCCTTCGCGGCTAGTTCTTTTACGATCGCCGGGGAGCTGTTTTTT.

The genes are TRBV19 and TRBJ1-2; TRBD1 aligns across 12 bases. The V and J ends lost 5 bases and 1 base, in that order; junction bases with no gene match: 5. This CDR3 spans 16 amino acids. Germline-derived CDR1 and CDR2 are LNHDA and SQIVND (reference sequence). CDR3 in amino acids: CASSAGTGGLNYGYTF. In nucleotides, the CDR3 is TGTGCCAGTAGTGCGGGGACAGGGGGCCTTAACTATGGCTACACCTTC. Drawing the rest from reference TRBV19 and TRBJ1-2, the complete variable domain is DGGITQSPKYLFRKEGQNVTLSCEQNLNHDAMYWYRQDPGQGLRLIYYSQIVNDFQKGDIAEGYSVSREKKESFPLTVTSAQKNPTAFYLCASSAGTGGLNYGYTFGSGTRLTVV.

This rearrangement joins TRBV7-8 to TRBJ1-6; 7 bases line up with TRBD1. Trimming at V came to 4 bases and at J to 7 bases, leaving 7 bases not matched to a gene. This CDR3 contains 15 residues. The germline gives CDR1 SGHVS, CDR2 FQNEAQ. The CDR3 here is CASSSAGQENSPLHF. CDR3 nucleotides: TGTGCCAGCAGCTCGGCAGGACAGGAAAATTCACCCCTCCACTTT.

This chain's CDR3 is CASLDRGRGNTIYF. CDR3 DNA: TGTGCCAGCTTGGATCGGGGGCGAGGAAACACCATATATTTT. The chain carries TRBV19 and TRBJ1-3, with TRBD1 as a possible D gene (6 bases). Germline CDR1 reads LNHDA; CDR2 reads SQIVND (reference sequence). The germline V and J ends were trimmed by 9 bases and 4 bases, with 16 bases remaining between them. The CDR3 spans 14 residues.

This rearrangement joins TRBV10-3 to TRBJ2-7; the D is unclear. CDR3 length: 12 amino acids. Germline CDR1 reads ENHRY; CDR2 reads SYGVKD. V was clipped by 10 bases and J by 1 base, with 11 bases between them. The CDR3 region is CASGLGSYEQYF. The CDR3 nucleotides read TGTGCCAGTGGGCTAGGGTCCTACGAGCAGTACTTC.

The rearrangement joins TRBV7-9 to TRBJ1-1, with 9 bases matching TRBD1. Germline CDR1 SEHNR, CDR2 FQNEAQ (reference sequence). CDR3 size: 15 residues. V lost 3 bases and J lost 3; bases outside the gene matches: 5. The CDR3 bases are TGTGCCAGCAGCTTTCGGACAGGGGTGGACACTGAAGCTTTCTTT. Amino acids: CASSFRTGVDTEAFF.

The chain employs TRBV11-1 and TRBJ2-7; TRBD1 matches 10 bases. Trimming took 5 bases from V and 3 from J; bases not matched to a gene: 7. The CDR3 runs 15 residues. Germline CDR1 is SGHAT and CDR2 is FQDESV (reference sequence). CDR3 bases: TGTGCCAGCAGCCTTTCGGGACAGGGGTTCTACGAGCAGTACTTC. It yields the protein CASSLSGQGFYEQYF.

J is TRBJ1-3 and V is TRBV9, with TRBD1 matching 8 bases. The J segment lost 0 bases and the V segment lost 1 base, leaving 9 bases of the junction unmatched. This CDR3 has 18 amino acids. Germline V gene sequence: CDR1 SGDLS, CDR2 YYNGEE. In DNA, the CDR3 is TGTGCCAGCAGCGTACGGCCACAGGGGGTTCCCTCTGGAAACACCATATATTTT. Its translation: CASSVRPQGVPSGNTIYF.

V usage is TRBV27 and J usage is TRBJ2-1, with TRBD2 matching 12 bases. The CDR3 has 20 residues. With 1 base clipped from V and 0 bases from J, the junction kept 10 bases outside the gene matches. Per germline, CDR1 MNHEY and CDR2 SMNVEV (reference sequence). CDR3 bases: TGTGCCAGCAGTTTATTAGCCTGGACTAGCGGGGAAGGCTCCTACAATGAGCAGTTCTTC. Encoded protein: CASSLLAWTSGEGSYNEQFF.